What follows are 11 T cell receptor beta chains derived from one specimen sequenced in a study of blood T cell repertoires in COVID-19. Clones were sequenced by immunoSEQ multiplex PCR, and TCRdb holds only the in-frame ones, with some missing. The sample includes 100,000 to 150,000 clones, about four fifths of them seen just once. The sequencing input was peripheral blood. The receptor set was obtained from a man of 80 years or more with active or convalescent COVID-19.

CDR3 sequence reads: CASSQLLAGTQYF. The DNA of the CDR3 is TGTGCCAGCAGCCAACTTCTAGCGGGGACCCAGTACTTC. V and J are TRBV6-5 and TRBJ2-5, with TRBD2 identical over 8 bases. The CDR3 length is 13 residues. V shed 6 bases and J 7 bases; nucleotides not matched to a gene: 7. Germline V gene sequence: CDR1 MNHEY, CDR2 SVGAGI.

The chain employs TRBV19 and TRBJ1-2; 7 positions match TRBD1. This CDR3 is built from 13 residues. With V trimmed by 6 bases and J by 5 bases, 6 bases remained unmatched. Germline lookup yields CDR1 LNHDA and CDR2 SQIVND (reference sequence). CDR3 sequence (DNA): TGTGCCAGTAGCGACAGGGATTGGTATGGCTACACCTTC. As protein: CASSDRDWYGYTF.

A few counts support this clone. V usage is TRBV3-1 (or the pseudogene TRBV3-2) and J usage is TRBJ1-3; D gene ambiguous. Trimming removed 1 base at V and 1 base at J, with 5 bases between. The CDR3 runs to 14 residues. Germline CDR1 LGHDT, CDR2 YNNKEL (reference sequence). The CDR3 sequence is CASSQAHSGNTIYF. The CDR3 DNA follows: TGTGCCAGCAGCCAAGCCCATTCTGGAAACACCATATATTTT.

This sequence joins TRBV3-1 (or the pseudogene TRBV3-2) and TRBJ2-2; 11 bases are shared with TRBD1. This CDR3 spans 18 amino acids. In germline, CDR1 is LGHDT, CDR2 YNNKEL (reference sequence). With 2 bases clipped from V and 2 bases from J, the junction kept 7 bases outside the gene matches. The CDR3 sequence: CASSQLPGQGENTGELFF. CDR3 coding DNA: TGTGCCAGCAGCCAACTACCGGGACAGGGGGAAAACACCGGGGAGCTGTTTTTT.

V and J are TRBV19 and TRBJ1-3; no clear D. Germline CDR1 LNHDA, CDR2 SQIVND (reference sequence). The CDR3 runs 17 residues. Trimming removed 7 bases from V and 0 bases from J, with 19 bases in between. The CDR3 protein is CASTDQALSPSGNTIYF. DNA of the CDR3: TGTGCCAGTACCGATCAGGCCCTATCTCCCTCTGGAAACACCATATATTTT.

The CDR3 spells CASSKTGDEETQYF. For the CDR3, the DNA is TGTGCCAGCAGCAAGACAGGGGACGAAGAGACCCAGTACTTC. J is TRBJ2-5 and V is TRBV21-1; the tabulated D call, TRBD1, remains unverified against the DNA. TRBV21-1 is an annotated pseudogene. The CDR3 is 14 residues long.

The V and J genes are TRBV7-9 and TRBJ1-5; tentatively, D is TRBD1 (5 bases). With 5 bases removed from V and 0 bases from J, the gap between germline ends came to 11 bases. CDR1 is SEHNR and CDR2 is FQNEAQ in the germline V gene (reference sequence). CDR3 length equals 15 residues. CDR3 protein: CASSVGLHSNQPQHF. The CDR3 nucleotides are TGTGCCAGCAGCGTGGGACTTCATAGCAATCAGCCCCAGCATTTT.

The chain combines TRBV7-2 with TRBJ1-2, with a possible D match to TRBD1 (5 bases). This CDR3 is 14 amino acids long. V was cut by 5 bases and J by 5 bases, with 15 bases left in between. Germline values: CDR1 SGHTA, CDR2 FQGNSA. CDR3 DNA sequence: TGTGCCAGCAGCCCTGTGAAGGGGCAGTATGGCTACACCTTC. This codes for CASSPVKGQYGYTF.

This clone has just one count. CDR3 DNA: TGTGCCAGCGCCATCAACGGGGACAGCTACTATAATTCACCCCTCCACTTT. Translating it yields CASAINGDSYYNSPLHF. This chain links TRBV19 with TRBJ1-6; 7 positions match TRBD1. V was clipped by 9 bases and J by 3 bases; unmatched bases: 14. The CDR3 sequence is 17 residues long. Germline V gene sequence: CDR1 LNHDA, CDR2 SQIVND (reference sequence).

The rearrangement joins TRBV7-2 to TRBJ1-1, with D tentatively TRBD1 (6 bases). Germline CDR1 reads SGHTA; CDR2 reads FQGNSA. The CDR3 spans 17 residues. The V end was cut by 3 bases, the J end by 0 bases, with 17 bases between. The CDR3 spells CASSFLSYEGVNTEAFF. CDR3 DNA sequence: TGTGCCAGCAGCTTCTTGTCTTATGAGGGGGTGAACACTGAAGCTTTCTTT.

The V and J genes are TRBV6-5 and TRBJ1-3, with D possibly TRBD1 on 6 matching bases. Germline CDR1 and CDR2: MNHEY and SVGAGI. The V and J ends lost 9 bases and 4 bases respectively, with 10 bases between them. There are 12 residues in the CDR3. The CDR3: CASTGSGNTIYF. Written as DNA, the CDR3 is TGTGCCAGTACAGGGTCGGGAAACACCATATATTTT.